These 30 T cell receptor beta chains were all obtained from the same sample, sequenced in a study of shared clonotypes between healthy human individuals. TCRdb keeps only in-frame clones here, not all; method: immunoSEQ multiplex PCR. The sample comprises about 2.2 million clones, just over 90% of which are singletons, and more than 1.5% rests with the top ten. CD45RO-negative cells were positively selected for CCR7, leaving out terminally differentiated effector memory CD45RA+ cells. The sample comprised naive CD8+ T cells from PBMCs. The receptor source for this set is a man aged 18 to 29 in good health. Some clones in this sample may be carry-over from other donors' samples.

Comment on this clone: The identical CDR3 is also encoded by other nucleotide sequences in the sample. This rearrangement joins TRBV7-9 to TRBJ2-5; 7 bases fit TRBD2. Trimming cost V 5 bases and J 5 bases; bases outside gene matches: 8. The V gene's germline CDR1 is SEHNR and CDR2 FQNEAQ (reference sequence). The length of the CDR3 is 14 residues. The CDR3 protein is CASSLSGAGETQYF. The CDR3 coding sequence is TGTGCCAGCAGCCTAAGCGGGGCAGGGGAGACCCAGTACTTC. The entire variable domain, with the rest obtained from reference TRBV7-9 and TRBJ2-5, is as follows: DTGVSQNPRHKITKRGQNVTFRCDPISEHNRLYWYRQTLGQGPEFLTYFQNEAQLEKSRLLSDRFSAERPKGSFSTLEIQRTEQGDSAMYLCASSLSGAGETQYFGPGTRLLVL.

The rearrangement links TRBV27 to TRBJ2-3, with D perhaps TRBD2 (7 bases). The germline V gene has CDR1 MNHEY and CDR2 SMNVEV (reference sequence). This CDR3 is 13 amino acids long. V was shortened by 6 bases and J by 6 bases, with 13 bases between the two germline ends. The DNA of the CDR3 is TGTGCCAGCAGATTAGGGGGGGGCGATACGCAGTATTTT. This sequence encodes CASRLGGGDTQYF.

The chain has TRBV7-2 and TRBJ2-2, with D perhaps matching TRBD2 (6 bases). V was clipped by 4 bases and J by 7 bases, with 16 bases between them. This CDR3 is 15 amino acids long. Germline values: CDR1 SGHTA, CDR2 FQGNSA. CDR3 residues: CASSSRVAVYGELFF. The CDR3 nucleotides read TGTGCCAGCAGCTCCAGGGTAGCGGTTTACGGGGAGCTGTTTTTT.

The chain combines TRBV7-9 with TRBJ1-4; no clear D. The CDR3 is made up of 11 amino acids. V was clipped by 7 bases and J by 4 bases, with 4 bases between them. Germline V gives CDR1 SEHNR, CDR2 FQNEAQ (reference sequence). CDR3 sequence: CASTDNEKLFF. The CDR3 nucleotides are TGTGCCAGCACCGATAATGAAAAACTGTTTTTT.

This chain links TRBV19 with TRBJ1-1; D ambiguous. Trimming removed 7 bases at V and 2 bases at J, with 20 bases between. The CDR3 totals 16 residues. Germline V gene sequence: CDR1 LNHDA, CDR2 SQIVND (reference sequence). The CDR3 protein is CASTLWGGRLNTEAFF. CDR3 coding DNA: TGTGCCAGTACCCTATGGGGTGGACGGCTTAACACTGAAGCTTTCTTT.

This chain uses TRBV27 with TRBJ2-7, with TRBD2 as a possible D gene (6 bases). In germline, CDR1 is MNHEY, CDR2 SMNVEV (reference sequence). The V and J ends lost 2 bases and 0 bases respectively, with 14 bases between them. The length of the CDR3 is 16 residues. CDR3 amino acids: CASSLVGGASSYEQYF. In DNA, the CDR3 is TGTGCCAGCAGTTTAGTTGGCGGGGCGAGCTCCTACGAGCAGTACTTC.

This chain uses TRBV27 with TRBJ1-1; no clear D gene. Germline CDR1 is MNHEY and CDR2 is SMNVEV (reference sequence). The CDR3 has 14 amino acids. Trimming removed 2 bases at V and 2 bases at J, with 9 bases between. The CDR3 here is CASSLAQVNTEAFF. As DNA, the CDR3 is TGTGCCAGCAGTTTAGCGCAGGTAAACACTGAAGCTTTCTTT.

In the case of this clone: Other nucleotide sequences from this sample produce the same CDR3. The CDR3 DNA follows: TGTGCCAGCAGCGTAGGGGACAGGAGCTCCTACGAGCAGTACTTC. Amino acid sequence: CASSVGDRSSYEQYF. The chain employs TRBV9 and TRBJ2-7; 8 bases fit TRBD1. J lost 0 bases, V lost 0 bases, and 2 bases had no gene match. In germline, CDR1 is SGDLS, CDR2 YYNGEE. This CDR3 contains 15 residues.

The chain is built from TRBV7-9 and TRBJ1-1; D gene unclear. The V gene's germline CDR1 is SEHNR and CDR2 FQNEAQ (reference sequence). The V and J ends lost 0 bases and 2 bases respectively, with 10 bases between them. The CDR3 contains 15 residues. The CDR3 DNA reads as TGTGCCAGCAGCTTAGCGGCAGAGATCAACACTGAAGCTTTCTTT. This codes for CASSLAAEINTEAFF.

This chain uses TRBV6-5 with TRBJ2-5, with D uncertain. The V end was cut by 0 bases, the J end by 4 bases, with 12 bases between. The CDR3 is 15 residues long. The germline gives CDR1 MNHEY, CDR2 SVGAGI. CDR3 coding DNA: TGTGCCAGCAGTTACTCTTTAGCCGAGCTAGAGACCCAGTACTTC. Its protein product is CASSYSLAELETQYF.

The chain carries TRBV27 and TRBJ2-1; no firm D call. The V and J ends lost 0 bases and 3 bases respectively, with 3 bases between them. CDR1 and CDR2 (germline): MNHEY, SMNVEV (reference sequence). This CDR3 has 13 amino acids. CDR3 amino acids: CASSLSNYNEQFF. DNA for the CDR3: TGTGCCAGCAGTTTATCAAACTACAATGAGCAGTTCTTC.

V and J are TRBV6-6 and TRBJ2-7, with no clear D. The CDR3 sequence is 12 residues long. Trimming removed 2 bases at V and 6 bases at J, with 8 bases between. Germline assignment: CDR1 MNHNY and CDR2 SVGAGI (reference sequence). CDR3 protein: CASSYGPAEQYF. The DNA of the CDR3 is TGTGCCAGCAGTTACGGACCGGCCGAGCAGTACTTC.

The V gene is TRBV10-3, the J gene TRBJ2-2; TRBD1 matches 7 bases. This CDR3 region has 14 residues. Germline V gives CDR1 ENHRY, CDR2 SYGVKD. Unmatched junction bases numbered 5, after V lost 4 bases and J lost 6 bases. CDR3 in DNA: TGTGCCATCAGTGCCGTTAGGGGGCCCGGGGAGCTGTTTTTT. It yields the protein CAISAVRGPGELFF.

In the case of this clone: At the DNA level, this CDR3 is encoded by other sequences in the same sample as well. J is TRBJ1-4 and V is TRBV15; no clear D. The CDR3 contains 12 residues. CDR1 is LNHNV, CDR2 YYDKDF, per germline (reference sequence). The ends were cut back, 3 bases at V and 7 bases at J, with 6 bases in the middle. The CDR3 protein is CATSRRGEKLFF. The CDR3 DNA is TGTGCCACCAGCAGGAGAGGTGAAAAACTGTTTTTT. Together with reference TRBV15 and TRBJ1-4, the CDR3 gives the full variable domain: DAMVIQNPRYQVTQFGKPVTLSCSQTLNHNVMYWYQQKSSQAPKLLFHYYDKDFNNEADTPDNFQSRRPNTSFCFLDIRSPGLGDTAMYLCATSRRGEKLFFGSGTQLSVL.

The V gene is TRBV11-2, the J gene TRBJ1-2; no reliable D call. The V gene lost 1 base and the J gene lost 12 bases, with 9 bases spanning the gap. The V gene's germline CDR1 is SGHAT and CDR2 FQNNGV. The CDR3 sequence is 11 residues long. CDR3 bases: TGTGCCAGCAGCTTAGGACTGCCCCACACCTTC. Amino acids: CASSLGLPHTF.

V and J are TRBV11-2 and TRBJ2-7; D is unresolved. This CDR3 is built from 15 residues. The V end was cut by 1 base, the J end by 6 bases, with 16 bases between. Germline-derived CDR1 and CDR2 are SGHAT and FQNNGV. The CDR3 bases are TGTGCCAGCAGCTTAGGGGTAGTGACATGGTCCGAGCAGTACTTC. It translates to CASSLGVVTWSEQYF.

This chain uses TRBV7-3 with TRBJ2-1; 14 nucleotides align to TRBD2. Germline CDR1 reads SGHTA; CDR2 reads FQGTGA. V lost 4 bases to trimming and J lost 10 bases; unmatched junction nucleotides: 6. This CDR3 region has 15 residues. Here the CDR3 DNA reads TGTGCCAGCAGCTCGGGACTAGCGGGAGTCCGGGAGCAGTTCTTC. It yields the protein CASSSGLAGVREQFF.

The chain recombines TRBV5-1 with TRBJ2-5; D not resolved. The ends were cut back, 2 bases at V and 4 bases at J, with 15 bases in the middle. Germline assignment: CDR1 SGHRS and CDR2 YFSETQ. CDR3 length: 15 amino acids. As DNA, the CDR3 is TGCGCCAGCAGCTTTTCCCGGCCCTCCCCAGAGACCCAGTACTTC. It translates to CASSFSRPSPETQYF.

The chain links TRBV5-6 to TRBJ2-7; TRBD2 matches at 9 bases. V dropped 2 bases and J dropped 6; count of bases not matched to a gene: 3. Germline-derived CDR1 and CDR2 are SGHDT and YYEEEE. This CDR3 is 13 amino acids long. This CDR3 reads CASSFSGGSEQYF. CDR3 sequence (DNA): TGTGCCAGCAGCTTTAGCGGGGGCTCCGAGCAGTACTTC.

This clone was detected once. V and J are TRBV27 and TRBJ2-7; D is perhaps TRBD2 (6 bases). This CDR3 has 15 amino acids. The V gene's germline CDR1 is MNHEY and CDR2 SMNVEV (reference sequence). V lost 6 bases and J 0 bases, leaving 15 bases between the germline ends. The CDR3 bases are TGTGCCAGCAGCCACATAGCGGTTCCCTCCTACGAGCAGTACTTC. It yields the protein CASSHIAVPSYEQYF.

The V gene is TRBV19, the J gene TRBJ1-1; no firm D call. Germline values: CDR1 LNHDA, CDR2 SQIVND (reference sequence). The CDR3 is made up of 14 amino acids. V lost 3 bases to trimming and J lost 0 bases, with 8 bases between them. DNA of the CDR3: TGTGCCAGTAGTATCGTTCCCCTGAACACTGAAGCTTTCTTT. Amino acids: CASSIVPLNTEAFF.

V gene TRBV27 combines with J gene TRBJ2-7; no clear D. Trimming cost V 3 bases and J 2 bases, with 17 bases left between them. The germline V gene encodes CDR1 MNHEY and CDR2 SMNVEV (reference sequence). The CDR3 has 16 residues. As DNA, the CDR3 is TGTGCCAGCAGTTTGGTTCGGGTAGCTGGTACCTACGAGCAGTACTTC. This sequence encodes CASSLVRVAGTYEQYF.

V usage is TRBV9 and J usage is TRBJ1-2; no reliable D call. This CDR3 has 16 residues. Trimming took off 3 bases at V and 2 bases at J, with 17 bases between the two ends. Looked up from germline, CDR1 is SGDLS and CDR2 is YYNGEE. CDR3 nucleotide sequence: TGTGCCAGCAGCGACGGTAGGGTCGGGGTCAACTATGGCTACACCTTC. This encodes CASSDGRVGVNYGYTF.

The J gene is TRBJ2-4, the V gene TRBV27; tentatively, D is TRBD1 or TRBD2 (5 bases each). Per germline, CDR1 MNHEY and CDR2 SMNVEV (reference sequence). V was cut by 6 bases and J by 1 base, with 25 bases left in between. The CDR3 contains 19 residues. DNA of the CDR3: TGTGCCAGCAGGTCACCGAACTCCGGGACCCTAGAGGCCAAAAACATTCAGTACTTC. This sequence encodes CASRSPNSGTLEAKNIQYF.

J is TRBJ1-2 and V is TRBV10-2; possibly TRBD1 for D (5 bases). This CDR3 has 15 residues. CDR1 and CDR2 (germline): WSHSY, SAAADI. V was shortened by 6 bases and J by 4 bases, with 18 bases between the two germline ends. The CDR3 region is CASSPGLQGSYGYTF. The CDR3 DNA sequence: TGCGCCAGCAGCCCCGGGCTCCAGGGTAGCTATGGCTACACCTTC.

On this clone: In the same sample, other DNA sequences code for this CDR3. The chain is built from TRBV28 and TRBJ1-5; D remains ambiguous. The CDR3 extends over 14 amino acids. Germline loops: CDR1 MDHEN, CDR2 SYDVKM. Trimming took 3 bases from V and 1 from J, leaving 7 bases between them. CDR3 amino acids: CASSFAGSNQPQHF. CDR3 nucleotide sequence: TGTGCCAGCAGTTTCGCCGGGAGCAATCAGCCCCAGCATTTT.

The rearrangement uses TRBV7-9 and TRBJ2-7; TRBD1 is a possible D gene (6 bases). Germline values: CDR1 SEHNR, CDR2 FQNEAQ (reference sequence). Trimming removed 5 bases from V and 2 bases from J, with 19 bases in between. The CDR3 consists of 16 residues. CDR3 bases: TGTGCCAGCAGCCCCACCCTACCGGGACATCCCTACGAGCAGTACTTC. This sequence encodes CASSPTLPGHPYEQYF.

This clone was seen a single time. This specimen includes other DNA sequences encoding the same CDR3. This rearrangement joins TRBV7-9 to TRBJ2-7; D unresolved. The CDR3 loop spans 12 amino acids. Germline CDR1 and CDR2: SEHNR and FQNEAQ (reference sequence). V lost 5 bases to trimming and J lost 1 base, with 6 bases between them. The CDR3 DNA is TGTGCCAGCAGCCAGAATTCCTACGAGCAGTACTTC. Its translation is CASSQNSYEQYF.

The V and J genes are TRBV5-6 and TRBJ2-3; the match to TRBD2 covers 12 bases. Germline V gene lookup returns CDR1 SGHDT and CDR2 YYEEEE. This CDR3 is 17 amino acids long. With 4 bases clipped from V and 2 bases from J, the junction kept 8 bases outside the gene matches. The CDR3, as DNA: TGTGCCAGCAGCGTGGGACTAGCGGGCGACTACACAGATACGCAGTATTTT. Protein: CASSVGLAGDYTDTQYF. The variable domain in full, with the rest retrieved from reference TRBV5-6 and TRBJ2-3, is DAGVTQSPTHLIKTRGQQVTLRCSPKSGHDTVSWYQQALGQGPQFIFQYYEEEERQRGNFPDRFSGHQFPNYSSELNVNALLLGDSALYLCASSVGLAGDYTDTQYFGPGTRLTVL.

The rearrangement uses TRBV7-9 and TRBJ2-5; 7 positions agree with TRBD2. The length of the CDR3 is 17 residues. Germline trimming cut 4 bases from V and 3 bases from J; bases unmatched to any gene: 14. Germline V gene sequence: CDR1 SEHNR, CDR2 FQNEAQ (reference sequence). As DNA, the CDR3 is TGTGCCAGCAGCTCACCCCTGGCGGGAGTTCGTAAAGAGACCCAGTACTTC. Translated: CASSSPLAGVRKETQYF.